The rows below give T cell receptor beta chains drawn from one sample of a study of OX40 agonist ivuxolimab in advanced cancers. Sequencing used immunoSEQ multiplex PCR; TCRdb keeps in-frame clones, though not all of them. Among under 85,000 clones listed, roughly 84% were seen once. The sequenced sample was CD4+ or CD8+ T cells sorted from blood, obtained in a trial of the OX40 agonist ivuxolimab. The receptors were sampled from an adult with an advanced solid tumor such as melanoma, head and neck, liver or kidney cancer. Each CDR3 is given with its conserved first and last residue. Each record gives: clone size, J gene, D gene, V gene, CDR3 DNA, CDR3 protein. A D gene is named only where the DNA matches it firmly. Expanded clones get a size class; other rows say once, few or many, or leave the size out.

>.|TRBJ2-2|.|TRBV7-3
TGTGCCAGCAGCTTATACGGACGAAACACCGGGGAGCTGTTTTTT
CASSLYGRNTGELFF
>.|TRBJ1-5|.|TRBV18
TGTGCCAGCTCACCGCCGGGGGTCGGCTCAATTAATCAGCCCCAGCATTTT
CASSPPGVGSINQPQHF
>.|TRBJ1-2|.|TRBV2
TGTGCCAGCACACCACCTGGAAGCTATGGCTACACCTTC
CASTPPGSYGYTF
>.|TRBJ2-5|.|TRBV6-1
TGTGCCAGCACCCACCTGCTTGAGACCCAGTACTTC
CASTHLLETQYF
>.|TRBJ2-7|TRBD1|TRBV28
TGTGCCAGCAGTCATGGGGACAGAGATTACGAGCAGTACTTC
CASSHGDRDYEQYF
>.|TRBJ1-1|.|TRBV6-5
TGTGCCAGCCGTTTTGGTACCGAAGCTTTCTTT
CASRFGTEAFF
>.|TRBJ2-1|.|TRBV11-2
TGTGCCAGCAGCTTAGGCAGCGCGGGTGAGCAGTTCTTC
CASSLGSAGEQFF
>few|TRBJ1-2|.|TRBV18
TGTGCCAGCTCACAGGCGGATCTCTTGGGTGGCTACACCTTC
CASSQADLLGGYTF
>.|TRBJ2-7|.|TRBV5-6
TGTGCCAGCAGCTTGGGTCTAGACCGCTACGAGCAGTACTTC
CASSLGLDRYEQYF
>once|TRBJ2-5|TRBD2|TRBV18
TGTGCCAGCTCACCACGAGGGAGGGGTATAGAGACCCAGTACTTC
CASSPRGRGIETQYF
>.|TRBJ2-3|.|TRBV11-2
TGTGCCAGCAGCCAAGAACCGATGGCCCGGCGAGGAGATACGCAGTATTTT
CASSQEPMARRGDTQYF
>once|TRBJ1-6|TRBD1|TRBV10-1
TGCGCCAGCGGACCGGGACAGCTTAATTCACCCCTCCACTTT
CASGPGQLNSPLHF
>.|TRBJ2-3|.|TRBV29-1
TGCAGCGTTGCGGAGTATCCCACAGATACGCAGTATTTT
CSVAEYPTDTQYF
>.|TRBJ2-5|TRBD1|TRBV5-8
TGTGCCAGCAGCTTTCGACAGGGGGCTGTTTCGACCCAGTACTTC
CASSFRQGAVSTQYF
>.|TRBJ2-7|.|TRBV19
TGTGCCAGGGGATCCGGGACCTACGAGCAGTACTTC
CARGSGTYEQYF
>.|TRBJ2-3|TRBD1|TRBV5-4
TGTGCCAGCAGCTTGGACAGGGGATCCACAGATACGCAGTATTTT
CASSLDRGSTDTQYF
>.|TRBJ1-5|TRBD1|TRBV19
TGTGCCAGTAGTTCTCCCCGGGACAGGGGTCGTCAGCCCCAGCATTTT
CASSSPRDRGRQPQHF
>.|TRBJ1-5|.|TRBV19
TGTGCCAGTAGCTGGGGGACCGGGCCCAATCAGCCCCAGCATTTT
CASSWGTGPNQPQHF
>.|TRBJ2-7|TRBD2|TRBV19
TGTGCCAGTAGTAGAGGTTGGCTAGCGGCGCCCTACGAGCAGTACTTC
CASSRGWLAAPYEQYF
>.|TRBJ1-4|TRBD1|TRBV4-2
TGTGCCAGCAGCCTCGGACAGGGATCGGCTAATGAAAAACTGTTTTTT
CASSLGQGSANEKLFF
>.|TRBJ2-7|.|TRBV19
TGTGCCACCAAAGCGTTGCGGGATCCCTACGAGCAGTACTTC
CATKALRDPYEQYF
>.|TRBJ1-1|TRBD1|TRBV18
TGTGCCAGCTCACCTTTTGGGACAGGGAGGACTGAAGCTTTCTTT
CASSPFGTGRTEAFF
>.|TRBJ2-1|.|TRBV7-9
TGTGCCAGCAGCTTAGCGGTGGGGCCTAGCTCCTACAATGAGCAGTTCTTC
CASSLAVGPSSYNEQFF
>.|TRBJ1-5|.|TRBV19
TGTGCCAGTAGTATAGATCTGGCGGGCGGATACAATCAGCCCCAGCATTTT
CASSIDLAGGYNQPQHF
>.|TRBJ1-2|TRBD1|TRBV5-4
TGTGCCAGCAGCTGGGGACAGATTAACTATGGCTACACCTTC
CASSWGQINYGYTF
>.|TRBJ2-7|TRBD1|TRBV29-1
TGCAGCGTTGCCACAGGGGCCTACTCCTACGAGCAGTACTTC
CSVATGAYSYEQYF
>few|TRBJ2-1|TRBD2|TRBV10-3
TGTGCCACCGAAACGACCGCCGGGACTAGCGGGCCAGAGCAGTTCTTC
CATETTAGTSGPEQFF
>.|TRBJ2-5|TRBD1|TRBV2
TGTGCCAGCAGTGAAGACAGGGGCCGGGGTTGGGAGACCCAGTACTTC
CASSEDRGRGWETQYF
>.|TRBJ2-7|TRBD2|TRBV11-2
TGTGCCAGCAGCTCCCCCGAGTTGCGGCGGGAGGTGCTCCGTATAGAGCAGTACTTC
CASSSPELRREVLRIEQYF
>.|TRBJ2-3|.|TRBV6-6
TGTGCCAGCAGTTCTGGGCCCCCTTATACGCAGTATTTT
CASSSGPPYTQYF
>.|TRBJ2-2|.|TRBV18
TGTGCCAGCTCACCCCGGGAAGGTAGCCCAAACACCGGGGAGCTGTTTTTT
CASSPREGSPNTGELFF
>.|TRBJ2-7|.|TRBV5-8
TGTGCCAGCAGCCCTAATGCCGGGACGGCTATTTCCTACGAGCAGTACTTC
CASSPNAGTAISYEQYF
>.|TRBJ2-1|.|TRBV10-3
TGTGCCATCGGGGAGGCCAGCTTTGTAATGGATGAGCAGTTCTTC
CAIGEASFVMDEQFF
>.|TRBJ2-3|TRBD1|TRBV9
TGTGCCAGCAGCATCTCGGGACAGGGGAGCACAGATACGCAGTATTTT
CASSISGQGSTDTQYF
>.|TRBJ2-3|TRBD2|TRBV7-9
TGTGCCAGCAGCCTTCTAGCGGGAGTAGGTGATACGCAGTATTTT
CASSLLAGVGDTQYF
>once|TRBJ1-2|.|TRBV6-1
TGTGCCAGCAGCGATAGCGCGGGTGGCTACACCTTC
CASSDSAGGYTF
>.|TRBJ2-7|.|TRBV7-8
TGTGCCAGCAGACTAAACAGGGATATCGGGGGGCAGTACTTC
CASRLNRDIGGQYF
>once|TRBJ2-3|.|TRBV7-9
TGTGCCAGCAGCTTATGGATTACGGCCAGCACAGATACGCAGTATTTT
CASSLWITASTDTQYF
>.|TRBJ1-4|.|TRBV10-1
TGCGGGATAGAGGGAAGTAGCGAAAAACTGTTTTTT
CGIEGSSEKLFF
>.|TRBJ1-5|.|TRBV4-1
TGCGCCAGCAGCCAAGGACCCACACGAGGGGGAGAGAATCAGCCCCAGCATTTT
CASSQGPTRGGENQPQHF
>.|TRBJ1-2|.|TRBV5-1
TGCGCCAGCAGCCCCAGGGAAGGAGACTATGGCTACACCTTC
CASSPREGDYGYTF
>once|TRBJ2-5|.|TRBV5-1
TGCGCCAGCAGCTACCAACAGGGTAGAGAGACCCAGTACTTC
CASSYQQGRETQYF
>.|TRBJ1-1|.|TRBV7-9
TGTGCCAGCAGCCCCCCGGGCGGGGGGACTGAAGCTTTCTTT
CASSPPGGGTEAFF
>once|TRBJ2-3|TRBD2|TRBV29-1
TGCAGCGTTGGAGCGGGGTTGGCAGATACGCAGTATTTT
CSVGAGLADTQYF
>few|TRBJ2-6|TRBD1|TRBV10-3
TGTGCCATCAGTCAGGACAGGGTCAACTCTGGGGCCAACGTCCTGACTTTC
CAISQDRVNSGANVLTF
>.|TRBJ2-5|.|TRBV11-2
TGTGCCAGCAGCTTACCAGGGCTTGAGACCCAGTACTTC
CASSLPGLETQYF
>few|TRBJ1-4|.|TRBV5-6
TGTGCCAGCAGCTTGATACAGGGAGGCGAAAAACTGTTTTTT
CASSLIQGGEKLFF
>.|TRBJ2-7|.|TRBV27
TGTGCCAGCAGTCCACTGGACAGTGCCTCCTACGAGCAGTACTTC
CASSPLDSASYEQYF
>.|TRBJ1-1|.|TRBV9
TGTGCCAGCAGCGTATATAGGACCCGGGGTGAAGCTTTCTTT
CASSVYRTRGEAFF
>.|TRBJ2-7|TRBD1|TRBV6-1
TGTGCCAGCAGTGGCTGGGACAGGGGTAAGTACGAGCAGTACTTC
CASSGWDRGKYEQYF